This TCR beta chain was sequenced for a study of T-cell memory formation after mild COVID-19. About this clonotype: Its antigen is unknown.

V shed 2 bases and J shed 9 bases, with 2 bases lying between them. CDR1 and CDR2 from the germline V gene are LNHDA and SQIVND (reference sequence). The CDR3 is 10 amino acids. cDNA libraries for TCR alpha and TCR beta, carrying sample barcodes and UMIs, came from 5'RACE with constant-segment primers. TCRdb called the 5' RACE reads again in MiXCR, with one record for every CDR3 protein. The table lists 290,000 or so distinct CDR3 sequences, roughly a fifth of them singletons, with around 21% in the top ten. Study findings and constraints: CD4+ contracting clones lay mainly in CM and EM, CD8+ ones in EMRA. Prior to infection, memory already included some responding clones, suggesting cross-reactive memory joined. Clones contracting day 15 to 85 were balanced CD4/CD8; later expanders leaned CD4+.

The sample comprised PBMCs or a T cell subset sorted from them (not recorded which). This clonotype was sampled from a man aged 18 to 30 who had mild COVID-19 (a few samples of this study predate the infection). Cell type and time point are not known. V is TRBV19 and J is TRBJ1-5; D remains ambiguous. In DNA, the CDR3 is TGTGCCAGTAGTATACGGCCCCAGCATTTT. Its protein is CASSIRPQHF.